A single sample is the source of the 9 T cell receptor beta chains below, sequenced in a study of somatic mutations in cytotoxic T cells in rheumatoid arthritis. TCRdb's table, derived via immunoSEQ multiplex PCR, lists solely in-frame clones and lacks some. The sample carries about 19,000 clones, around 83% recorded once. The sequencing sample was made of CD8+ T cells sorted from blood. These receptors were taken from an adult with rheumatoid arthritis.

The V gene is TRBV6-1, the J gene TRBJ1-4, with a possible D match to TRBD1 (6 bases). The V end was cut by 11 bases, the J end by 8 bases, with 18 bases between. This CDR3 has 13 residues. Germline V gives CDR1 MNHNS, CDR2 SASEGT. The CDR3, as DNA: TGTGCCCTAGGGAGCGGGGGCAGGGAAAAACTGTTTTTT. This sequence encodes CALGSGGREKLFF.

This clone was counted only a few times. The chain recombines TRBV13 with TRBJ2-7, with TRBD2 identical over 11 bases. CDR1 and CDR2 from the germline V gene are PRHDT and FYEKMQ (reference sequence). The J segment lost 3 bases and the V segment lost 5 bases, leaving 6 bases of the junction unmatched. CDR3 length equals 15 residues. The CDR3 loop reads CASSERLAGIYEQYF. CDR3 in DNA: TGTGCCAGCAGCGAGCGACTAGCGGGAATCTACGAGCAGTACTTC.

The rearrangement uses TRBV5-1 and TRBJ2-7, with 12 bases identical to TRBD2. Germline V lookup: CDR1 SGHRS, CDR2 YFSETQ. V shed 0 bases and J 6 bases; nucleotides not matched to a gene: 7. CDR3 length equals 16 residues. The CDR3 region is CASSLGVRTSGTEQYF. CDR3 nucleotide sequence: TGCGCCAGCAGCTTGGGGGTAAGGACTAGCGGGACCGAGCAGTACTTC.

A single count supports this clone. This sequence joins TRBV18 and TRBJ2-5; 7 nucleotides line up with TRBD1. The junction had 14 bases not matched to a gene; V was cut back by 2 bases and J by 5 bases. Per the germline V gene, CDR1 is KGHSH and CDR2 is LQKENI. The CDR3 runs 17 residues. CDR3 nucleotides: TGTGCCAGCTCACCATTAGAGCTGGAAGGGGGCGATGAGACCCAGTACTTC. Residues: CASSPLELEGGDETQYF.

This clone was observed a single time. This rearrangement joins TRBV7-6 to TRBJ1-2; no reliable D call. This CDR3 is built from 14 residues. The germline V gene has CDR1 SGHVS and CDR2 FNYEAQ. Trimming removed 3 bases at V and 8 bases at J, with 16 bases between. Here the CDR3 reads CASSLPVPERGYTF. CDR3 DNA: TGTGCCAGCAGCTTGCCGGTTCCCGAGAGGGGCTACACCTTC.

The chain links TRBV6-1 to TRBJ2-7; 7 bases fit TRBD2. The V segment lost 3 bases and the J segment 4 bases; nucleotides outside the gene matches: 9. The germline V gene has CDR1 MNHNS and CDR2 SASEGT. CDR3 size: 15 residues. CDR3: CASSEGGSELYEQYF. For the CDR3, the DNA is TGTGCCAGCAGTGAGGGAGGGTCGGAGTTATACGAGCAGTACTTC.

The J gene is TRBJ1-2, the V gene TRBV20-1; D ambiguous. Germline V gene data show CDR1 as DFQATT and CDR2 as SNEGSKA (reference sequence). Between the trimmed V and J ends, which lost 3 bases and 3 bases, there was a span of 5 bases. This CDR3 is 11 amino acids long. The CDR3 coding sequence is TGCAGTGCTAGGCAGGACTATGGCTACACCTTC. Amino acid sequence: CSARQDYGYTF.

The chain uses TRBV7-2 and TRBJ2-3; the D call may be TRBD1 or TRBD2 (6 bases each). The germline CDR1 and CDR2 sequences are SGHTA and FQGNSA. With 1 base removed from V and 2 bases from J, the gap between germline ends came to 13 bases. This CDR3 has 16 residues. The CDR3, as DNA: TGTGCCAGCAGCTTAGAAGAGGGGGGCCTCACAGATACGCAGTATTTT. This codes for CASSLEEGGLTDTQYF.

The chain recombines TRBV10-2 with TRBJ2-7, with D unclear. This CDR3 has 12 amino acids. V was trimmed by 10 bases and J by 5 bases, leaving 15 bases between them. Germline V gives CDR1 WSHSY, CDR2 SAAADI. CDR3 loop: CATQALSDEQYF. In DNA form, the CDR3 reads TGCGCCACCCAGGCACTCTCTGACGAGCAGTACTTC.